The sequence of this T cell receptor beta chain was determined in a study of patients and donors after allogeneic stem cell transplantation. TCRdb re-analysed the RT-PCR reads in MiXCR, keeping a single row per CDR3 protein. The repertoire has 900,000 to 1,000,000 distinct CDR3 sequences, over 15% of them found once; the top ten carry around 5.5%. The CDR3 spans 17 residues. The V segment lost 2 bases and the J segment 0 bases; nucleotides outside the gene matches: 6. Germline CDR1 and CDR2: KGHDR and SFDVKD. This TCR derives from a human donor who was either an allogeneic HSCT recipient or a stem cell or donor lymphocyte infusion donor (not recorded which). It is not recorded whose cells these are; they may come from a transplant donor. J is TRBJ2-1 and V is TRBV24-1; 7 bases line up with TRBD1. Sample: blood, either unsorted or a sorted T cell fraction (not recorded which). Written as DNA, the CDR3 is TGTGCCACCAGTGATTGGGACAGTAAACACTCCTACAATGAGCAGTTCTTC. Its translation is CATSDWDSKHSYNEQFF.